The 5 T cell receptor beta chains given below trace back to one sample, sequenced in a study of blood T cell repertoires in COVID-19. TCRdb's table, derived via immunoSEQ multiplex PCR, lists solely in-frame clones and lacks some. Of a few hundred thousand clones listed, 85% to 90% are singletons. The sequencing input was peripheral blood. The receptors come from a woman under 40 with COVID-19, enrolled during active disease.

The CDR3 DNA reads as TGTGCCAGCAGCTTATTGAGGGAGCCAGGGAACACTGAAGCTTTCTTT. This codes for CASSLLREPGNTEAFF. The chain recombines TRBV13 with TRBJ1-1; unclear D gene. With 2 bases removed from V and 1 base from J, the gap between germline ends came to 14 bases. In germline, CDR1 is PRHDT, CDR2 FYEKMQ (reference sequence). CDR3 size: 16 residues.

The CDR3 sequence is CASSQDGGHYEQYF. The DNA of the CDR3 is TGCGCCAGCAGCCAAGATGGGGGCCACTACGAGCAGTACTTC. This rearrangement joins TRBV4-1 to TRBJ2-7; perhaps TRBD1 as D (6 bases). Germline V gives CDR1 MGHRA, CDR2 YSYEKL. The CDR3 has 14 amino acids. V was pared by 0 bases and J by 3 bases, with 9 bases between.

The genes are TRBV28 and TRBJ1-1, with D possibly TRBD1 on 5 matching bases. Germline V gene lookup returns CDR1 MDHEN and CDR2 SYDVKM. The V end lost 7 bases, the J end lost 2 bases, and 11 bases lay between the germline ends. The CDR3 has 13 residues. In DNA, the CDR3 is TGTGCCAGCATAATGGGGGGAAACACTGAAGCTTTCTTT. Amino acid sequence: CASIMGGNTEAFF.

The rearrangement joins TRBV4-1 to TRBJ1-2; 8 bases align to TRBD1. Germline-derived CDR1 and CDR2 are MGHRA and YSYEKL. The V segment lost 7 bases and the J segment 8 bases; nucleotides outside the gene matches: 18. CDR3 length: 16 amino acids. The CDR3 nucleotides read TGCGCCAGCACCCAGATAGGACAGGGTAGGAGGGTCGGCTACACCTTC. Protein: CASTQIGQGRRVGYTF.

This sequence joins TRBV11-2 and TRBJ2-1; D is unclear. V lost 2 bases to trimming and J lost 8 bases, with 7 bases between them. Germline lookup yields CDR1 SGHAT and CDR2 FQNNGV. The CDR3 spans 12 residues. The CDR3 protein is CASSLISDEQFF. As DNA, the CDR3 is TGTGCCAGCAGCTTAATCTCCGATGAGCAGTTCTTC.